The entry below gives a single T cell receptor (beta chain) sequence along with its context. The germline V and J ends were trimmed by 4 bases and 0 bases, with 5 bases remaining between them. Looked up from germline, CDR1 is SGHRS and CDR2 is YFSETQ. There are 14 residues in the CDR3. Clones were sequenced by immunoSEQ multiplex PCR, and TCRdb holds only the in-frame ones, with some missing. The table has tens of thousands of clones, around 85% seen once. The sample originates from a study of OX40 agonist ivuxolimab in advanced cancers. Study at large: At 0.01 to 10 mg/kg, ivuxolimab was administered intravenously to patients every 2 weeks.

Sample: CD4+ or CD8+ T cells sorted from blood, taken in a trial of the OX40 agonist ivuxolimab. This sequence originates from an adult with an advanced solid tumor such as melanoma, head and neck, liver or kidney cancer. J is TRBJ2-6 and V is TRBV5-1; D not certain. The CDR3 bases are TGCGCCAGCAGCCCTGGCTCTGGGGCCAACGTCCTGACTTTC. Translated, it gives CASSPGSGANVLTF.